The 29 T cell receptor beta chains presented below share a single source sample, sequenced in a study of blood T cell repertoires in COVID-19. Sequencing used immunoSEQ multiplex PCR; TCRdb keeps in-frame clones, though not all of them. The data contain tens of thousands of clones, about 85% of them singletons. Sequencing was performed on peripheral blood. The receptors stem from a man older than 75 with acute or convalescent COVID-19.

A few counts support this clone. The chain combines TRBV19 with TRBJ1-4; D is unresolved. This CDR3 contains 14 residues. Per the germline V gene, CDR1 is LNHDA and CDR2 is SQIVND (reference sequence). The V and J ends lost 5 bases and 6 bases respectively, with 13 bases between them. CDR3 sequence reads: CASSLRGLDEKLFF. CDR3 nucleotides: TGTGCCAGTAGTCTGCGCGGGCTGGATGAAAAACTGTTTTTT.

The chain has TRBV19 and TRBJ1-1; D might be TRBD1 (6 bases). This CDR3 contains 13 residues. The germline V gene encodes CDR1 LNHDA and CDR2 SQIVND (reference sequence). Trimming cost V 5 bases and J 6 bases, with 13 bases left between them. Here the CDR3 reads CASSVQGRAEAFF. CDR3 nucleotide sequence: TGTGCCAGTAGTGTACAGGGAAGAGCTGAAGCTTTCTTT. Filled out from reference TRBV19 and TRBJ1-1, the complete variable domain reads DGGITQSPKYLFRKEGQNVTLSCEQNLNHDAMYWYRQDPGQGLRLIYYSQIVNDFQKGDIAEGYSVSREKKESFPLTVTSAQKNPTAFYLCASSVQGRAEAFFGQGTRLTVV.

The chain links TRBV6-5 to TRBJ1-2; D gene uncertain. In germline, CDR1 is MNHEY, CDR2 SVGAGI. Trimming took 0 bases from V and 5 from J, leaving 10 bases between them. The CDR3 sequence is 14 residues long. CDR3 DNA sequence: TGTGCCAGCAGTTACTCGAGGTCCCGGTATGGCTACACCTTC. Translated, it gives CASSYSRSRYGYTF.

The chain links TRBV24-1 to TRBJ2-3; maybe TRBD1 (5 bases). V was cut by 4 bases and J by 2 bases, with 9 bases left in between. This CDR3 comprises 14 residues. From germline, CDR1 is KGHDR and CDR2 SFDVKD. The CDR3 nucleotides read TGTGCCACCAGTGAACCAGGGTCCACAGATACGCAGTATTTT. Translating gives CATSEPGSTDTQYF.

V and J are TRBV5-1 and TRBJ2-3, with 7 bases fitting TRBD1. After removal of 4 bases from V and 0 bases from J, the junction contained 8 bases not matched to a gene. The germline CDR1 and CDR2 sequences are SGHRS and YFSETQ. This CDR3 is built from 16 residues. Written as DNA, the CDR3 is TGCGCCAGCAGCCCCGGGACAGTCGATAGCACAGATACGCAGTATTTT. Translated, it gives CASSPGTVDSTDTQYF.

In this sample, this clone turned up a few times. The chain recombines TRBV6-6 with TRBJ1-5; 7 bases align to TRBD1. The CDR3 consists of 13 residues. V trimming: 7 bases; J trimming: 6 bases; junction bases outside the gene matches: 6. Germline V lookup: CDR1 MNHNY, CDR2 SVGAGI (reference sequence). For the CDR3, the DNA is TGTGCCAGCACCGTCAGGGGGACTCAGCCCCAGCATTTT. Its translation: CASTVRGTQPQHF.

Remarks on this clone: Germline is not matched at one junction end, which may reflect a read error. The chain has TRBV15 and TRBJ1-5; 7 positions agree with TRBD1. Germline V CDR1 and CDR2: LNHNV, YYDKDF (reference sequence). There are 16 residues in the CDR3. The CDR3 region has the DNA TGTGCCACCAGCAGAGATAAGGGGGCAAGCAATCAGCCCCGGCATTTT. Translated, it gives CATSRDKGASNQPRHF.

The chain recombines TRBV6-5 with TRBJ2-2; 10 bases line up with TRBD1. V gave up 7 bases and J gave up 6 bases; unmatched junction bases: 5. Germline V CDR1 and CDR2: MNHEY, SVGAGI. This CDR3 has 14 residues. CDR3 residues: CASTPGQGAGELFF. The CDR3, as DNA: TGTGCCAGCACTCCCGGACAGGGGGCCGGGGAGCTGTTTTTT.

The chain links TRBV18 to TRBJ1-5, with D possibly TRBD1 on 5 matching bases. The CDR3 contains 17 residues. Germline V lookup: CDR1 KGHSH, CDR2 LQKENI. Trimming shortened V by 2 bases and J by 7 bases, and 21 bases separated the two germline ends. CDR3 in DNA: TGTGCCAGCTCACCATCCCAGGGTAGGGGAGGCTTCCAGCCCCAGCATTTT. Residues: CASSPSQGRGGFQPQHF. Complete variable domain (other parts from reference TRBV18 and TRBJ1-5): NAGVMQNPRHLVRRRGQEARLRCSPMKGHSHVYWYRQLPEEGLKFMVYLQKENIIDESGMPKERFSAEFPKEGPSILRIQQVVRGDSAAYFCASSPSQGRGGFQPQHFGDGTRLSIL.

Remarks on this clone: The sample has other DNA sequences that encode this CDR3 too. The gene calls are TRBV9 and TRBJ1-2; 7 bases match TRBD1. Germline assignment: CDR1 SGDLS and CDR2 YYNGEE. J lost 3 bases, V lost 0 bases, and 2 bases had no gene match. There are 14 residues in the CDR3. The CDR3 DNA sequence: TGTGCCAGCAGCGTAGGCAGGGGGGACTATGGCTACACCTTC. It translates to CASSVGRGDYGYTF.

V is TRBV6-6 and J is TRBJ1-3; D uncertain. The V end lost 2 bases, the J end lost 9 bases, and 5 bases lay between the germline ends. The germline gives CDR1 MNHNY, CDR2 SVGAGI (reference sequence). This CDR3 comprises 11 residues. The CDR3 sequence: CASSYQVTIYF. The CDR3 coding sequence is TGTGCCAGCAGTTACCAGGTCACCATATATTTT.

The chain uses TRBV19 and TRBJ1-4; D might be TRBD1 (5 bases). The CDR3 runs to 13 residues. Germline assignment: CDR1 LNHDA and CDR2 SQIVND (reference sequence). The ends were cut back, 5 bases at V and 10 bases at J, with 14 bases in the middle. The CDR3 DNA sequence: TGTGCCAGTAGTTCAAACAGCCAGGGAAAACTGTTTTTT. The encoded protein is CASSSNSQGKLFF. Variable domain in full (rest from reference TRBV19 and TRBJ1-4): DGGITQSPKYLFRKEGQNVTLSCEQNLNHDAMYWYRQDPGQGLRLIYYSQIVNDFQKGDIAEGYSVSREKKESFPLTVTSAQKNPTAFYLCASSSNSQGKLFFGSGTQLSVL.

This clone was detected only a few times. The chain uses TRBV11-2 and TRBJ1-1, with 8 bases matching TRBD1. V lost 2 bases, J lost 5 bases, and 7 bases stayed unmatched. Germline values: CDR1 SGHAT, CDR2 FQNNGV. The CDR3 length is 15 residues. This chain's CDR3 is CASSLSTGGKTEAFF. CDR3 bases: TGTGCCAGCAGCTTAAGCACAGGGGGGAAGACTGAAGCTTTCTTT.

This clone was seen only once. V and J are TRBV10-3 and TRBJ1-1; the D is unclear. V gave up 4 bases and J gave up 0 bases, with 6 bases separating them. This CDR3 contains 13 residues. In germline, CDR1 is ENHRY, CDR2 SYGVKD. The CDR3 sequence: CAISAWLNTEAFF. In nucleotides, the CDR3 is TGTGCCATCAGTGCCTGGCTGAACACTGAAGCTTTCTTT.

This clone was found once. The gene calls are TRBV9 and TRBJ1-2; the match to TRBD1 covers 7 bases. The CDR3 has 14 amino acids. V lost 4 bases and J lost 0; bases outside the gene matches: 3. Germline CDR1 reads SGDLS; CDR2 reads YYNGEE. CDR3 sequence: CASSRDSANYGYTF. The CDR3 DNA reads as TGTGCCAGCAGCAGGGACAGCGCTAACTATGGCTACACCTTC.

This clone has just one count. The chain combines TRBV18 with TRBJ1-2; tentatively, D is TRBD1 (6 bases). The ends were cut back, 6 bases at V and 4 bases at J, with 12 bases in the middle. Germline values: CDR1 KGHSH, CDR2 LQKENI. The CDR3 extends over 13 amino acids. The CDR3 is CASSEQGTYGYTF. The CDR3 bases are TGTGCCAGCTCCGAACAGGGTACCTATGGCTACACCTTC.

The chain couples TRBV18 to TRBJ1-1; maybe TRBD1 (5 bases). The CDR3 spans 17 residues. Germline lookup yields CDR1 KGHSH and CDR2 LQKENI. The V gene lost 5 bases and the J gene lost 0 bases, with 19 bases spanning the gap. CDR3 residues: CASSANTGSFMNTEAFF. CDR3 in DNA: TGTGCCAGCTCAGCGAACACAGGCTCCTTTATGAACACTGAAGCTTTCTTT. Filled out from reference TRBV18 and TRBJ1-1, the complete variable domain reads NAGVMQNPRHLVRRRGQEARLRCSPMKGHSHVYWYRQLPEEGLKFMVYLQKENIIDESGMPKERFSAEFPKEGPSILRIQQVVRGDSAAYFCASSANTGSFMNTEAFFGQGTRLTVV.

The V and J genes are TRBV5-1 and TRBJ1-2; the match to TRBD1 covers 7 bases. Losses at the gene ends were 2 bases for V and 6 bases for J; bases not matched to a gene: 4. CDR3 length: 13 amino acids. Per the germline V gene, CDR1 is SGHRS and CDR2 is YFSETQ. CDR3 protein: CASSFGRGDGYTF. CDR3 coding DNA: TGCGCCAGCAGCTTCGGCAGGGGGGATGGCTACACCTTC. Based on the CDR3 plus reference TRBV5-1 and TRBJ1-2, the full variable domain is KAGVTQTPRYLIKTRGQQVTLSCSPISGHRSVSWYQQTPGQGLQFLFEYFSETQRNKGNFPGRFSGRQFSNSRSEMNVSTLELGDSALYLCASSFGRGDGYTFGSGTRLTVV.

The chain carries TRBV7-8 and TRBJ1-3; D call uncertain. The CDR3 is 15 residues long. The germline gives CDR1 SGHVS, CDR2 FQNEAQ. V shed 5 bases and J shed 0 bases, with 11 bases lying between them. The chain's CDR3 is CASSPSPVSGNTIYF. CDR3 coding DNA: TGTGCCAGCAGCCCTAGTCCGGTCTCTGGAAACACCATATATTTT. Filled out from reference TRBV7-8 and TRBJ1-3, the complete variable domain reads GAGVSQSPRYKVAKRGQDVALRCDPISGHVSLFWYQQALGQGPEFLTYFQNEAQLDKSGLPSDRFFAERPEGSVSTLKIQRTQQEDSAVYLCASSPSPVSGNTIYFGEGSWLTVV.

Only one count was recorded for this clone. The DNA of the CDR3 is TGTGCCAGCAGCCAAGAGGGACTAGCGGGAGTTGGTGAGCAGTTCTTC. Translated, it gives CASSQEGLAGVGEQFF. The chain couples TRBV4-2 to TRBJ2-1, with 14 bases matching TRBD2. The V gene's germline CDR1 is LGHNA and CDR2 YNFKEQ. The J segment lost 9 bases and the V segment lost 0 bases, leaving 4 bases of the junction unmatched. The length of the CDR3 is 16 residues.

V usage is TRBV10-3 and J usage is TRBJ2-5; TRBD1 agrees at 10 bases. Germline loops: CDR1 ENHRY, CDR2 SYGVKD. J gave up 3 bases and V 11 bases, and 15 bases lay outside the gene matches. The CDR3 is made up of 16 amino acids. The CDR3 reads CASQNQPGQGKETQYF. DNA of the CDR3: TGTGCCTCCCAGAATCAGCCGGGACAGGGGAAAGAGACCCAGTACTTC.

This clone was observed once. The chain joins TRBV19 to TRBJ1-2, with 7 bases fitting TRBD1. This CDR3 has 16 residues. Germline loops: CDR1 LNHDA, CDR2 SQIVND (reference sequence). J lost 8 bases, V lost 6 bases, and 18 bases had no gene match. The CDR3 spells CASRRWPETGTKGYTF. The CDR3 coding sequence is TGTGCCAGTAGAAGGTGGCCGGAGACAGGGACAAAAGGCTACACCTTC.

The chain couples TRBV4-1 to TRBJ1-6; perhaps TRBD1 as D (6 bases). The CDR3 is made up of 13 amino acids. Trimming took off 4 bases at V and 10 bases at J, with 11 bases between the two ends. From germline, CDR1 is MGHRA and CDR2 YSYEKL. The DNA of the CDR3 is TGCGCCAGCAGCCGTTTTAGGGGGTCACCCCTCCACTTT. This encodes CASSRFRGSPLHF.

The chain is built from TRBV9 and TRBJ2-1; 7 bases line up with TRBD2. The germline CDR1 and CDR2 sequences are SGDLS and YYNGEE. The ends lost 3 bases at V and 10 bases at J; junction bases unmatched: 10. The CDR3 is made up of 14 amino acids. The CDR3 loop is CASSAGTNYLEQFF. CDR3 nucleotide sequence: TGTGCCAGCAGCGCCGGGACTAATTACTTGGAGCAGTTCTTC.

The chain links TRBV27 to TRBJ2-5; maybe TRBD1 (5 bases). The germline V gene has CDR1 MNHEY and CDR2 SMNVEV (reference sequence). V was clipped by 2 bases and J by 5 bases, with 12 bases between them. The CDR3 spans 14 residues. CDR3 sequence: CASSLIWGVETQYF. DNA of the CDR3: TGTGCCAGCAGTTTAATCTGGGGCGTTGAGACCCAGTACTTC.

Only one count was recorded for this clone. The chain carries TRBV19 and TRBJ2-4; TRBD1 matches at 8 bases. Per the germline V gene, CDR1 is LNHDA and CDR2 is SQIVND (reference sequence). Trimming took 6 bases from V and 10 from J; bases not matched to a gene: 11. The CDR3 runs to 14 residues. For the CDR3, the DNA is TGTGCCAGTAGCCCACGCCGACAGGGGACTATTCAGTACTTC. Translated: CASSPRRQGTIQYF.

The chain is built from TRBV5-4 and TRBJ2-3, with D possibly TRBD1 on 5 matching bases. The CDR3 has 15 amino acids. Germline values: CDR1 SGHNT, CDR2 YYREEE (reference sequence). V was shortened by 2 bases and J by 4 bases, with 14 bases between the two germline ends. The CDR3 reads CASSLVGAESDTQYF. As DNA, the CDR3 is TGTGCCAGCAGCTTAGTTGGGGCCGAATCAGATACGCAGTATTTT.

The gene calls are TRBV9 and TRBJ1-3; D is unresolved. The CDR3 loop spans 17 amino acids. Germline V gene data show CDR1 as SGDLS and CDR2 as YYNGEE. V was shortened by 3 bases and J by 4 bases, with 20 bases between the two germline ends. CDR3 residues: CASSAEVDAGAGNTIYF. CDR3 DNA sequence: TGTGCCAGCAGCGCGGAGGTGGACGCAGGAGCCGGAAACACCATATATTTT.

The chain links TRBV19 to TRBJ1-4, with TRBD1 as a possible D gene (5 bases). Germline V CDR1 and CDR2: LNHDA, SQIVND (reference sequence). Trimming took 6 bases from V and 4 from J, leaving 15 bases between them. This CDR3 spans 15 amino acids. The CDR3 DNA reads TGTGCCAGTAGGAGTTCGGCAGGGTTTAATGAAAAACTGTTTTTT. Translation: CASRSSAGFNEKLFF.